Each of the 6 T cell receptor beta chains below was sequenced from the same sample in a study of graft-versus-host responses after intestinal transplantation. The table came from immunoSEQ multiplex PCR; TCRdb's copy has only in-frame clones and leaves some out. The sample yields 70,000 to 100,000 clones, about 89% seen once. Their antigens are not known. The sequencing used unstimulated CD4+ T cells sorted from spleen or lymph node cells, collected before intestinal transplant. The receptors shown here come from a human donor who received an intestinal transplant.

The chain carries TRBV28 and TRBJ2-6, with a weak D call TRBD1 (6 bases). The germline V and J ends were trimmed by 5 bases and 0 bases, with 17 bases remaining between them. This CDR3 is 18 amino acids long. The germline V gene has CDR1 MDHEN and CDR2 SYDVKM. CDR3 sequence reads: CASSPPRGLGSGANVLTF. CDR3 sequence (DNA): TGTGCCAGCAGTCCCCCCAGGGGTCTGGGCTCTGGGGCCAACGTCCTGACTTTC.

CDR3 nucleotides: TGTGCCAGCAGTTTAGGGGCCAGCAATGAGCAGTTCTTC. It codes for CASSLGASNEQFF. The rearrangement joins TRBV27 to TRBJ2-1, with TRBD1 as a possible D gene (5 bases). Trimming removed 2 bases from V and 6 bases from J, with 8 bases in between. The germline V gene encodes CDR1 MNHEY and CDR2 SMNVEV (reference sequence). This CDR3 spans 13 amino acids.

J is TRBJ2-3 and V is TRBV28, with 10 bases identical to TRBD2. The CDR3 spans 16 residues. The V gene's germline CDR1 is MDHEN and CDR2 SYDVKM. The ends lost 3 bases at V and 3 bases at J; junction bases unmatched: 6. The CDR3 is CASSFGVAGGTDTQYF. The DNA for the CDR3 is TGTGCCAGCAGTTTTGGGGTAGCGGGGGGTACAGATACGCAGTATTTT.

The rearrangement links TRBV19 to TRBJ2-2; D is undetermined. The V gene lost 5 bases and the J gene lost 4 bases, with 11 bases spanning the gap. The germline CDR1 and CDR2 sequences are LNHDA and SQIVND (reference sequence). The CDR3 sequence is 14 residues long. CDR3 DNA: TGTGCCAGTAGTCCTATTAGCAGCACCGGGGAGCTGTTTTTT. It translates to CASSPISSTGELFF.

The chain has TRBV7-2 and TRBJ2-5, with 10 bases lining up with TRBD2. Germline lookup yields CDR1 SGHTA and CDR2 FQGNSA. The CDR3 is 16 amino acids. With V trimmed by 2 bases and J by 5 bases, 8 bases remained unmatched. CDR3 protein: CASSLRSGGADETQYF. Here the CDR3 DNA reads TGTGCCAGCAGCTTAAGGAGCGGGGGGGCCGATGAGACCCAGTACTTC.

The chain joins TRBV18 to TRBJ1-6; 10 bases are shared with TRBD1. Germline trimming cut 2 bases from V and 6 bases from J; bases unmatched to any gene: 1. Germline values: CDR1 KGHSH, CDR2 LQKENI. The CDR3 has 15 residues. CDR3 residues: CASSPGTGVNSPLHF. The CDR3 coding sequence is TGTGCCAGCTCACCAGGGACAGGGGTTAATTCACCCCTCCACTTT.